This T cell receptor beta chain was sequenced in a study of cytomegalovirus exposure and HLA in healthy donors. This clone has a single count. It was with 60 Vbeta and 13 Jbeta primers that the PCR ran. Libraries were prepared by immunoSEQ multiplex PCR; TCRdb keeps only in-frame clonotypes and omits some of them. The sample holds about 110,000 clones; 74% are singletons and the top ten take 14%. The germline gives CDR1 MGHRA, CDR2 YSYEKL. This CDR3 region has 15 residues. V lost 4 bases and J lost 7; bases outside the gene matches: 8. The chain recombines TRBV4-1 with TRBJ1-5, with TRBD1 matching over 9 bases. The sample consisted of PBMCs. This clonotype originated in a woman aged 40 to 50 in good health and CMV-seropositive. DNA of the CDR3: TGCGCCAGCAGCCCCGGGACAGGGAGCCGGCAGCCCCAGCATTTT. Translating it yields CASSPGTGSRQPQHF.